Listed here are 14 T cell receptor beta chains from one sample, sequenced in a study of blood T cell repertoires in COVID-19. Sequencing was performed with immunoSEQ multiplex PCR; in TCRdb, only in-frame clones are kept and a portion is missing. The profile shows about 230,000 clones, approximately 82% of them singletons. The specimen sequenced was peripheral blood. These receptors all stem from a woman between 65 and 79 years old with active or convalescent COVID-19.

The chain combines TRBV6-5 with TRBJ2-1, with a weak D call TRBD2 (5 bases). Germline V lookup: CDR1 MNHEY, CDR2 SVGAGI. The CDR3 totals 15 residues. V dropped 6 bases and J dropped 2 bases, with 14 bases sitting between them. In nucleotides, the CDR3 is TGTGCCAGCAGACGGGGATGGTTTACCTACAATGAGCAGTTCTTC. Protein: CASRRGWFTYNEQFF.

The chain joins TRBV6-2 or TRBV6-3 to TRBJ1-5; D uncertain. Germline V lookup: CDR1 MNHEY, CDR2 SVGEGT. Trimming stripped 2 bases from V and 7 bases from J, with 12 bases between. The CDR3 runs to 14 residues. Written as DNA, the CDR3 is TGTGCCAGCAGTTACGGGTCCCTAGACCAGCCCCAGCATTTT. This sequence encodes CASSYGSLDQPQHF.

The chain links TRBV19 to TRBJ1-2; D ambiguous. The V gene lost 7 bases and the J gene lost 2 bases, with 14 bases spanning the gap. This CDR3 spans 14 amino acids. Germline V gives CDR1 LNHDA, CDR2 SQIVND (reference sequence). In DNA form, the CDR3 reads TGTGCCAGTACTAGAACGCGGTCGAACTATGGCTACACCTTC. Amino acid sequence: CASTRTRSNYGYTF.

The V gene is TRBV5-6, the J gene TRBJ2-1; D is possibly TRBD1 (5 bases). This CDR3 has 11 residues. The germline V gene encodes CDR1 SGHDT and CDR2 YYEEEE. V shed 1 base and J shed 14 bases, with 10 bases lying between them. CDR3 nucleotides: TGTGCCAGCAGCTTGAAAGGGGTTGAGTTCTTC. The encoded protein is CASSLKGVEFF.

This sequence joins TRBV15 and TRBJ2-1, with 11 bases matching TRBD1. Trimming took 3 bases from V and 4 from J; bases not matched to a gene: 2. Looked up from germline, CDR1 is LNHNV and CDR2 is YYDKDF (reference sequence). The CDR3 covers 15 residues. The chain's CDR3 is CATSRDRGPYNEQFF. The CDR3, as DNA: TGTGCCACCAGCAGGGACAGGGGGCCGTACAATGAGCAGTTCTTC.

This clone was counted a single time. The chain has TRBV28 and TRBJ1-2, with D possibly TRBD1 on 5 matching bases. The CDR3 runs to 14 residues. The germline V gene has CDR1 MDHEN and CDR2 SYDVKM. V was cut by 7 bases and J by 4 bases, with 16 bases left in between. DNA of the CDR3: TGTGCCAGCACTACCGAGTGGGGCAGCTATGGCTACACCTTC. It is translated as CASTTEWGSYGYTF.

This clone occurred a few times. The chain joins TRBV18 to TRBJ1-3, with a possible D match to TRBD1 (6 bases). V lost 5 bases and J lost 0, with 11 bases in between. CDR1 KGHSH and CDR2 LQKENI come from the germline V gene. CDR3 size: 15 residues. The CDR3 DNA reads as TGTGCCAGCTCATCGGACAGAAACTCTGGAAACACCATATATTTT. This gives the protein CASSSDRNSGNTIYF.

This clone has only one observation. V gene TRBV6-5 combines with J gene TRBJ2-5, with a tentative D call TRBD1 (6 bases). Germline CDR1 reads MNHEY; CDR2 reads SVGAGI. The CDR3 runs 12 residues. V lost 8 bases and J lost 3, with 10 bases in between. The chain's CDR3 is CASRTAKETQYF. In nucleotides, the CDR3 is TGTGCCAGCCGGACAGCGAAAGAGACCCAGTACTTC.

The chain links TRBV19 to TRBJ2-7; 11 bases are a match to TRBD2. Germline V gives CDR1 LNHDA, CDR2 SQIVND (reference sequence). The CDR3 runs 15 residues. The ends lost 6 bases at V and 0 bases at J; junction bases unmatched: 4. The CDR3 DNA reads TGTGCCAGTAGCGTAGCGGGGGGGCTCTCCTACGAGCAGTACTTC. It yields the protein CASSVAGGLSYEQYF.

The gene calls are TRBV2 and TRBJ1-3, with 8 positions matching TRBD1. The CDR3 length is 14 residues. Germline assignment: CDR1 SNHLY and CDR2 FYNNEI. Trimming at V came to 2 bases and at J to 4 bases, leaving 1 base not matched to a gene. CDR3 loop: CASSEWTGGNTIYF. CDR3 bases: TGTGCCAGCAGTGAATGGACAGGGGGAAACACCATATATTTT.

The rearrangement uses TRBV5-4 and TRBJ1-1; the D is unclear. The CDR3 is 11 amino acids. Trimming left V 3 bases short and J 8 bases short, with 8 bases between. Germline CDR1 is SGHNT and CDR2 is YYREEE (reference sequence). This CDR3 reads CASSSEAEAFF. The DNA for the CDR3 is TGTGCCAGCAGCTCGGAAGCGGAAGCTTTCTTT. Looking up the rest from reference TRBV5-4 and TRBJ1-1 gives the full variable domain: ETGVTQSPTHLIKTRGQQVTLRCSSQSGHNTVSWYQQALGQGPQFIFQYYREEENGRGNFPPRFSGLQFPNYSSELNVNALELDDSALYLCASSSEAEAFFGQGTRLTVV.

CDR3 sequence: CASSPAGLTSTDTQYF. As DNA, the CDR3 is TGTGCCAGCAGCCCAGCGGGTCTTACGTCCACAGATACGCAGTATTTT. V gene TRBV5-4 combines with J gene TRBJ2-3; maybe TRBD2 (6 bases). V was shortened by 4 bases and J by 2 bases, with 17 bases between the two germline ends. Germline V gene data show CDR1 as SGHNT and CDR2 as YYREEE (reference sequence). This CDR3 contains 16 residues. Full variable domain (rest looked up from reference TRBV5-4 and TRBJ2-3): ETGVTQSPTHLIKTRGQQVTLRCSSQSGHNTVSWYQQALGQGPQFIFQYYREEENGRGNFPPRFSGLQFPNYSSELNVNALELDDSALYLCASSPAGLTSTDTQYFGPGTRLTVL.

The gene calls are TRBV6-5 and TRBJ2-1; possible D gene TRBD2, 5 bases. The CDR3 length is 13 residues. In germline, CDR1 is MNHEY, CDR2 SVGAGI. Trimming took 6 bases from V and 9 from J, leaving 15 bases between them. CDR3 amino acids: CASSLGEGTEQFF. CDR3 nucleotides: TGTGCCAGCAGCCTAGGCGAGGGAACTGAGCAGTTCTTC.

The chain uses TRBV19 and TRBJ2-5; maybe TRBD2 (5 bases). The CDR3 is made up of 14 amino acids. Germline V CDR1 and CDR2: LNHDA, SQIVND (reference sequence). V was cut by 5 bases and J by 0 bases, with 10 bases left in between. The DNA of the CDR3 is TGTGCCAGTAGTGGGAGCCAGTACCAAGAGACCCAGTACTTC. Its translation: CASSGSQYQETQYF.